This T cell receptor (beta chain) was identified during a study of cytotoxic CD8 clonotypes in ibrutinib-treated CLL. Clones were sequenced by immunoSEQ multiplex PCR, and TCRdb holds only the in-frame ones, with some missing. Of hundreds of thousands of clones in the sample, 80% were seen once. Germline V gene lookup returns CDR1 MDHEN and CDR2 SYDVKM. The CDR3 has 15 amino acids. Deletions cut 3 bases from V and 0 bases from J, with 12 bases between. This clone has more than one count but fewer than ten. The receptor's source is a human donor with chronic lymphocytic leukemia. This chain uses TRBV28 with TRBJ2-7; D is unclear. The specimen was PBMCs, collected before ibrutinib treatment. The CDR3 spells CASSLGSESSYEQYF. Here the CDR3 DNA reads TGTGCCAGCAGTTTGGGCAGTGAAAGCTCCTACGAGCAGTACTTC.